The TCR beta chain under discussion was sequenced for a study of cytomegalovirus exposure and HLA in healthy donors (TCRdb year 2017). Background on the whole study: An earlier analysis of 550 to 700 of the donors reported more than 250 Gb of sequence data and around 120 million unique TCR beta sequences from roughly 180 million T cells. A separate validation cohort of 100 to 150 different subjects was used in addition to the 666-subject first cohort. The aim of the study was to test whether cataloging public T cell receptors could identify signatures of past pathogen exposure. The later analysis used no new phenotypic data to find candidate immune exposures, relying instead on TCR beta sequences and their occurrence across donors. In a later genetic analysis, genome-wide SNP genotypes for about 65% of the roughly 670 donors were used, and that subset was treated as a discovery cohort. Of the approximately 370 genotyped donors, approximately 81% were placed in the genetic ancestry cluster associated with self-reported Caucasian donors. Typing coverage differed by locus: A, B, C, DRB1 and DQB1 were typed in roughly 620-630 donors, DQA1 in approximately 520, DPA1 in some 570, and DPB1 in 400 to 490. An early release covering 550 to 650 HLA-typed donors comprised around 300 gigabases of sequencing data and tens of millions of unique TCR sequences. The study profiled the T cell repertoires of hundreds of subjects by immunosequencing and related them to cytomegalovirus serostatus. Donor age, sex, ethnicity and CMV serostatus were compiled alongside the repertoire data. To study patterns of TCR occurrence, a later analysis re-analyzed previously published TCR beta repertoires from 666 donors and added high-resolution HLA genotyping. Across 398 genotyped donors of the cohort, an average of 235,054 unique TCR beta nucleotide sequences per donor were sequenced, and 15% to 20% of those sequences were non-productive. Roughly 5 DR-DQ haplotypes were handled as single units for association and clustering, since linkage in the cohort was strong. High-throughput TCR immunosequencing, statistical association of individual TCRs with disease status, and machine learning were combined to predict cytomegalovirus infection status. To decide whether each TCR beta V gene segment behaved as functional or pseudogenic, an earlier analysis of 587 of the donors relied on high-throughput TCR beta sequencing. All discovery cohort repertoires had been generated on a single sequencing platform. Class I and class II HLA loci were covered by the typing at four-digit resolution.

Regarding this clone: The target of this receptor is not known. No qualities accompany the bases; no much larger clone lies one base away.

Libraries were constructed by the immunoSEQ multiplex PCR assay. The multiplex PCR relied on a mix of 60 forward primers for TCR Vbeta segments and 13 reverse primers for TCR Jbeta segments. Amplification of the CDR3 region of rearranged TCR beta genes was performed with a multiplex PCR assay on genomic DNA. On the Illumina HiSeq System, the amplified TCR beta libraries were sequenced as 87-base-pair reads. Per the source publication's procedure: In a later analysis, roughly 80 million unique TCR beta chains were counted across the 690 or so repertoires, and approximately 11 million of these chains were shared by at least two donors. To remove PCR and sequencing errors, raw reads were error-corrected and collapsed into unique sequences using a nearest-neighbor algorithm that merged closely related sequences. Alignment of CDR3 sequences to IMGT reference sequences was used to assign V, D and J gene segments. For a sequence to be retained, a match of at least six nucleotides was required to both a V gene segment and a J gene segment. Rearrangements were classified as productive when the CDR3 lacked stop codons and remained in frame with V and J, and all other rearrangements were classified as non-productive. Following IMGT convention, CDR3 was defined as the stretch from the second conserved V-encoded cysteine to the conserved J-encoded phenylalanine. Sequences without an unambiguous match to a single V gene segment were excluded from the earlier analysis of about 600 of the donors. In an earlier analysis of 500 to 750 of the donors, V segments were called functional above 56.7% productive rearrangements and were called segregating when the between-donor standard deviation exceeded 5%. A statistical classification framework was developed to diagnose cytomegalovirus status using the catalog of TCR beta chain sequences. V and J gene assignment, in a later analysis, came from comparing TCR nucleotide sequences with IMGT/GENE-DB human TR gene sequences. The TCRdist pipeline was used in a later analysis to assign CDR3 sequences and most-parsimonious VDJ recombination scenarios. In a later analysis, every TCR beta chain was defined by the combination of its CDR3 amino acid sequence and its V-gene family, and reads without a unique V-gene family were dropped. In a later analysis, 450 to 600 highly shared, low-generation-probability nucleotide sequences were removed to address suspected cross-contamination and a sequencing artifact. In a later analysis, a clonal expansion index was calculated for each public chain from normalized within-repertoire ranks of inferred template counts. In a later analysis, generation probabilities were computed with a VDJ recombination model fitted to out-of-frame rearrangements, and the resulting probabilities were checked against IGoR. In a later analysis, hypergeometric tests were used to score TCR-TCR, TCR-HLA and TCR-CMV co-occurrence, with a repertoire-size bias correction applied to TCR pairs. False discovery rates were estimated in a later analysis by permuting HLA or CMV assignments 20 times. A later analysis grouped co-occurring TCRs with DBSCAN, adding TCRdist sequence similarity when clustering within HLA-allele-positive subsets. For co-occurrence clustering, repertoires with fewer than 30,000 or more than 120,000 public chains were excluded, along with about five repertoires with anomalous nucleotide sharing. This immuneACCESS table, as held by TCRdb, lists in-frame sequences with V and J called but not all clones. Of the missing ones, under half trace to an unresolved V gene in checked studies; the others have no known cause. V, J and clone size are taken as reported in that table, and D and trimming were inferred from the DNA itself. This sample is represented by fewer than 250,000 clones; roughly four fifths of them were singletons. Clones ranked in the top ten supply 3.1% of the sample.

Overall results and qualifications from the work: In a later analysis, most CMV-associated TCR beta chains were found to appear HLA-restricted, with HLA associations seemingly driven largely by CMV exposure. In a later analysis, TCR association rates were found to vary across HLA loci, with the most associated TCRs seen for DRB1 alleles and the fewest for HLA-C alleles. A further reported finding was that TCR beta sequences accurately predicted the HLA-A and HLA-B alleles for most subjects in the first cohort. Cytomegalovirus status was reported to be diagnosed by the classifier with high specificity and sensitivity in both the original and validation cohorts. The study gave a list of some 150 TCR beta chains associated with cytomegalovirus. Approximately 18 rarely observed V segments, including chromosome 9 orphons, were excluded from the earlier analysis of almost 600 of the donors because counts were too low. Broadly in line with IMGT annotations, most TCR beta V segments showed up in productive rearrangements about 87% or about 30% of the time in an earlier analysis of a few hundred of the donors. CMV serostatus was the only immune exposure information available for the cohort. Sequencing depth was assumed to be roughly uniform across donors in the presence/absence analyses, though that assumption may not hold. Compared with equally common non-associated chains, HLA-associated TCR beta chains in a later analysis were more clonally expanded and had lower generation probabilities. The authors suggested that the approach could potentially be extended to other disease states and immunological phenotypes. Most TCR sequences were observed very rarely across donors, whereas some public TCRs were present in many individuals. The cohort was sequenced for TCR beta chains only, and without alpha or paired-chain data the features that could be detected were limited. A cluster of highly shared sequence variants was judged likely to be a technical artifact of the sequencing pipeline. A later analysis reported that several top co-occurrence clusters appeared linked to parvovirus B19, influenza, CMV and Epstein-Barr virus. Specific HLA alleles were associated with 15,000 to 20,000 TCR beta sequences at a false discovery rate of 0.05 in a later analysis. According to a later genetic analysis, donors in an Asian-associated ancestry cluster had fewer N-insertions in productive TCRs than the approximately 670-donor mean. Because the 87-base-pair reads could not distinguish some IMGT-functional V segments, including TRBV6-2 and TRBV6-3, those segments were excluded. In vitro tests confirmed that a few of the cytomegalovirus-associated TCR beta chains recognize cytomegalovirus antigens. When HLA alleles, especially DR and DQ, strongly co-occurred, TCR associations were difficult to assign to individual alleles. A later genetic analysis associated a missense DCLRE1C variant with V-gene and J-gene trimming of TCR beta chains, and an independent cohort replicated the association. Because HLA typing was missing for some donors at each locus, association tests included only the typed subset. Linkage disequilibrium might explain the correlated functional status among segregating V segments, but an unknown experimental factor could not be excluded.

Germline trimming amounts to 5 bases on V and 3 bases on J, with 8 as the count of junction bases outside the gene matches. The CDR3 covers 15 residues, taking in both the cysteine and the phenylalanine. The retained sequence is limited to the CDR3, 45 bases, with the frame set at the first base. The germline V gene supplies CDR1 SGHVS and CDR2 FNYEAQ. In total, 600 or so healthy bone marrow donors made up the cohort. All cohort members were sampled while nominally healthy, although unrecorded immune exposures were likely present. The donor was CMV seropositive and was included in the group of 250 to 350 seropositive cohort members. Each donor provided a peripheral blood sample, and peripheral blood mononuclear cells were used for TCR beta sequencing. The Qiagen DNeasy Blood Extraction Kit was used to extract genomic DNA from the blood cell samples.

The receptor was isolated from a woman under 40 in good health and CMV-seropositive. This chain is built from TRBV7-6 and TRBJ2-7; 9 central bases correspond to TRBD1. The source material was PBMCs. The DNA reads TGTGCCAGCAGCACCCGGACAGGGGTGAGCTACGAGCAGTACTTC. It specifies CASSTRTGVSYEQYF.